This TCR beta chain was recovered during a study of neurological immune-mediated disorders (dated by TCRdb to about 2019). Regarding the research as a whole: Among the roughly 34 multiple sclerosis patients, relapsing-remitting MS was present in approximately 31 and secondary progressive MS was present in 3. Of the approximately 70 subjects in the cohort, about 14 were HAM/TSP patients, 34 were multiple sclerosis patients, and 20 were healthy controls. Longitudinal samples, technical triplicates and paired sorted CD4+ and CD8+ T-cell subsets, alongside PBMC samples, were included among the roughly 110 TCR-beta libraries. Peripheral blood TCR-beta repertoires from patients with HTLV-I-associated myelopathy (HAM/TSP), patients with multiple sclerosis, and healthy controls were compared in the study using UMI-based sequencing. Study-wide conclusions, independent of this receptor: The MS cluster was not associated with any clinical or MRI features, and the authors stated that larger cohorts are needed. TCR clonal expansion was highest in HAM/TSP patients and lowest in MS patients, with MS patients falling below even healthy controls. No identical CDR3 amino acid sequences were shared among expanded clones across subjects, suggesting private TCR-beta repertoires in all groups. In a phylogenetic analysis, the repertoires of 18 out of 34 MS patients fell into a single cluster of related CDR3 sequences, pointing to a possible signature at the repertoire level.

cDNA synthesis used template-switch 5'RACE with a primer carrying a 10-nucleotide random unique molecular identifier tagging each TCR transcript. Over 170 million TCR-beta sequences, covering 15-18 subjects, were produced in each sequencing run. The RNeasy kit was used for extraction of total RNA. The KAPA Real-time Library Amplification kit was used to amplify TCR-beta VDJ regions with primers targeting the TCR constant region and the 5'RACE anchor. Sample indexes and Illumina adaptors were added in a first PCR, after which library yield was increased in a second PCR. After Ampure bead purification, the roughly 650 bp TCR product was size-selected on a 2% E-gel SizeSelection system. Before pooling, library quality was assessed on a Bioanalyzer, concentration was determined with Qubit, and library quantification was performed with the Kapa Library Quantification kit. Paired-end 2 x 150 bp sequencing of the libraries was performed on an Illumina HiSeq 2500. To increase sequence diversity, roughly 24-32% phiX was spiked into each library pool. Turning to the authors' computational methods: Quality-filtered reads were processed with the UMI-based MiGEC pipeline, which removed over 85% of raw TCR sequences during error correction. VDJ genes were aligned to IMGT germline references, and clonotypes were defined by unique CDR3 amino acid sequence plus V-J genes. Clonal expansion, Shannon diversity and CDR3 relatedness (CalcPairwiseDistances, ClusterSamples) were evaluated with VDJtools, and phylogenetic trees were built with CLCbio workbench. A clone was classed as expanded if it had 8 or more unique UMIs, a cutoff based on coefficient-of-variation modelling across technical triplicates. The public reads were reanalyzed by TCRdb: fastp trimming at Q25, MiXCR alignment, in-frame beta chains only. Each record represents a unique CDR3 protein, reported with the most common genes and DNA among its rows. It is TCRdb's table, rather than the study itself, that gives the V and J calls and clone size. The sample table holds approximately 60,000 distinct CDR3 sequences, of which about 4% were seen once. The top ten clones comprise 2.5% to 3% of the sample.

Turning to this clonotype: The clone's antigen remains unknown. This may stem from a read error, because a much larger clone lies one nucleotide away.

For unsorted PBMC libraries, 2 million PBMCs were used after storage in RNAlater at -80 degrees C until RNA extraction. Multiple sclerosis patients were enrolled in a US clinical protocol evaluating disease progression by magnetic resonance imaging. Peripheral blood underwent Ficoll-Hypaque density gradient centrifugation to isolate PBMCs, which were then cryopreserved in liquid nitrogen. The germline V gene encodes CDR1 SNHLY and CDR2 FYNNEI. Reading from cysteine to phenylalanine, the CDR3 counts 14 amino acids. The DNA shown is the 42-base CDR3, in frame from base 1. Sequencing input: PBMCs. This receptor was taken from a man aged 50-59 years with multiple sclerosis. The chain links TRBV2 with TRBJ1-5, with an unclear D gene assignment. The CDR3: CASSETELSQPQNF. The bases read TGTGCCAGCAGTGAAACCGAATTGAGTCAGCCCCAGAATTTT.